This T cell receptor beta chain appears in the sequencing data of a study of siplizumab effects on memory and regulatory T cells. General study results and limits: Naive T cells apparently outstripped memory cells in diversity and seemed major alloresponse contributors.

The CDR3 extends over 17 amino acids. Sequencing used immunoSEQ multiplex PCR; TCRdb keeps in-frame clones, though not all of them. Of 100,000 or so clones in the sample, roughly 94% were seen once. Concerning this clone itself: As yet, its antigen is unknown.

The receptor was derived from a human donor in good health. Sequencing used non-Treg CD4+ T cells sorted from blood. This chain uses TRBV12-2 with TRBJ2-4; the table's D call, TRBD1, has no DNA check behind it. TRBV12-2 is an annotated pseudogene. CDR3 loop: CASRLCPPGGSGNIQYF. CDR3 in DNA: TGTGCAAGTCGCTTATGTCCCCCTGGGGGCTCGGGAAACATTCAGTACTTC.